A single T cell receptor (beta chain) is shown here with its context. Antigen specificity is unknown. Investigators produced naive CD8 libraries from 20,000 to 1,000,000 sorted cells, drawing on 10%, 30% or 50% RNA. Sorting captured naive CD8 T cells as CD8+CD4-CCR7+CD45RA+. The data originate from a study of molecular identifiers for immune sequencing clone quantification. Bulk TCR libraries were made with methods that had been previously described and with listed TCR primers. TCRdb reanalysed the PCR reads using MiXCR and keeps one entry per CDR3 protein. The sample lists under 600,000 distinct CDR3 sequences, about 20% occurring once. Findings of the study overall: Barcode-sharing identical TCR molecules could underestimate highly expanded clone sizes.

Sequences were obtained from naive CD8+ T cells from blood, with Jurkat cell RNA spiked in. Noted subset: FACS-sorted CD8+CD4-CCR7+CD45RA+ naive T cells. This sequence originates from a human donor in good health. Some libraries in this study had Jurkat cell RNA spiked in.

The CDR3 here is CASSSFEYSNQPQHF. Here the CDR3 DNA reads TGTGCCAGCAGCAGTTTTGAGTATAGCAATCAGCCCCAGCATTTT. J is TRBJ1-5 and V is TRBV5-8; D not certain. The germline gives CDR1 SGHTS, CDR2 YDEGEE. The CDR3 runs 15 residues. Trimming pared 4 bases from V and 0 bases from J, leaving 11 bases between.